These 15 T cell receptor beta chains were sequenced from one sample in a study of human T cells and chemical hapten exposure (dated by TCRdb to the early 2020s). Sample time point, as interpreted from the label and publication: pre-sensitization, week 0. The sample's treatment or condition label is to be understood as: therapeutic diphenylcyclopropenone sensitization with weekly scalp DPC. The method was RACE. The listed sequencing device is NextSeq 500. TCRdb trimmed the raw reads at Q25, called clones with MiXCR and kept productive beta chains. Rows merge per CDR3 protein into single entries with the most common DNA and genes. Present in this sample are 350,000 to 400,000 distinct CDR3 sequences, approximately 5.1% of which were seen just once. The ten largest clones capture around 2.6% of the sample. The sequences come from whole blood, collected in connection with sensitization to the hapten diphenylcyclopropenone (DPC). The receptors shown here come from a woman aged 45-60 years with alopecia areata. Some clones in this sample may be carry-over from other donors' samples.

This clonotype was counted many times. V is TRBV20-1 and J is TRBJ2-7; TRBD1 aligns across 7 bases. Germline V gene sequence: CDR1 DFQATT, CDR2 SNEGSKA (reference sequence). After removal of 3 bases from V and 6 bases from J, the junction contained 5 bases not matched to a gene. The CDR3 covers 12 residues. CDR3 amino acids: CSASGAGGEQYF. As DNA, the CDR3 is TGCAGTGCTAGCGGGGCAGGGGGCGAGCAGTACTTC.

This clonotype has a count of ten or more. This rearrangement joins TRBV20-1 to TRBJ2-3; TRBD1 aligns across 10 bases. After removal of 6 bases from V and 4 bases from J, the junction contained 4 bases not matched to a gene. Germline lookup yields CDR1 DFQATT and CDR2 SNEGSKA (reference sequence). CDR3 length equals 13 residues. CDR3: CSAPGQGPDTQYF. For the CDR3, the DNA is TGCAGTGCCCCGGGACAGGGGCCAGATACGCAGTATTTT.

This clonotype was seen repeatedly, ten times or more. This chain uses TRBV13 with TRBJ2-5, with 7 positions matching TRBD2. The CDR3 contains 12 residues. The germline V gene encodes CDR1 PRHDT and CDR2 FYEKMQ (reference sequence). The V segment lost 7 bases and the J segment 4 bases; nucleotides outside the gene matches: 3. The CDR3 DNA reads TGTGCCAGCACCGGGAGGCGAGAGACCCAGTACTTC. Amino acids: CASTGRRETQYF.

This clonotype was counted many times. The rearrangement uses TRBV3-1 and TRBJ2-7, with D uncertain. CDR3 length equals 13 residues. Trimming removed 0 bases at V and 2 bases at J, with 5 bases between. Germline values: CDR1 LGHDT, CDR2 YNNKEL (reference sequence). CDR3: CASSQDTAYEQYF. CDR3 nucleotides: TGTGCCAGCAGCCAAGATACCGCCTACGAGCAGTACTTC.

This clonotype was recorded a few times. The V call is TRBV20-1, the J call TRBJ1-6, with no clear D. There are 14 residues in the CDR3. V dropped 7 bases and J dropped 8 bases, with 18 bases sitting between them. The germline V gene encodes CDR1 DFQATT and CDR2 SNEGSKA (reference sequence). The CDR3 bases are TGCAGTGTAGGAGGATTAATCCTGGATTCACCCCTCCACTTT. Translating it yields CSVGGLILDSPLHF.

This chain connects TRBV4-1 to TRBJ1-3, with a weak D call TRBD1 (6 bases). The CDR3 is made up of 19 amino acids. V shed 0 bases and J shed 5 bases, with 23 bases lying between them. Germline assignment: CDR1 MGHRA and CDR2 YSYEKL. The DNA of the CDR3 is TGCGCCAGCAGCCAAGACCGGGACAACCTCCCGAGGTCTAGAAACACCATATATTTT. Protein product: CASSQDRDNLPRSRNTIYF.

This clonotype appeared a few times. V and J are TRBV29-1 and TRBJ1-1, with D possibly matching TRBD1 (6 bases). Per the germline V gene, CDR1 is SQVTM and CDR2 is ANQGSEA. CDR3 size: 14 residues. Between the trimmed V and J ends, which lost 1 base and 1 base, there was a span of 10 bases. The CDR3 loop reads CSVEGGGRNTEAFF. CDR3 bases: TGCAGCGTTGAAGGAGGGGGGAGGAACACTGAAGCTTTCTTT.

This clonotype was picked up many times. This rearrangement joins TRBV30 to TRBJ1-1; D is perhaps TRBD1 (6 bases). Trimming cost V 3 bases and J 3 bases, with 14 bases left between them. Germline CDR1 reads GTSNPN; CDR2 reads SVGIG (reference sequence). The CDR3 contains 14 residues. In nucleotides, the CDR3 is TGTGCCTGGAGCCACAGGGTATCAGACACTGAAGCTTTCTTT. Protein product: CAWSHRVSDTEAFF.

This clonotype was found a few times. The V and J genes are TRBV7-9 and TRBJ1-1; a weak D match, TRBD1 (6 bases). In germline, CDR1 is SEHNR, CDR2 FQNEAQ (reference sequence). The CDR3 loop spans 15 amino acids. Trimming left V 1 base short and J 4 bases short, with 13 bases between. The CDR3: CASSLVLGAGTEAFF. The CDR3 DNA is TGTGCCAGCAGCTTAGTACTGGGGGCTGGCACTGAAGCTTTCTTT. Combining the CDR3 with reference TRBV7-9 and TRBJ1-1 gives the whole variable domain DTGVSQNPRHKITKRGQNVTFRCDPISEHNRLYWYRQTLGQGPEFLTYFQNEAQLEKSRLLSDRFSAERPKGSFSTLEIQRTEQGDSAMYLCASSLVLGAGTEAFFGQGTRLTVV.

The V gene is TRBV6-1, the J gene TRBJ1-2, with D possibly matching TRBD1 (6 bases). The germline gives CDR1 MNHNS, CDR2 SASEGT. The CDR3 sequence is 14 residues long. The ends were cut back, 10 bases at V and 6 bases at J, with 21 bases in the middle. The DNA for the CDR3 is TGTGCCACCCGGGGGGCCGTGTTGGGTGATGGCTACACCTTC. It codes for CATRGAVLGDGYTF.

This chain uses TRBV6-6 with TRBJ2-6, with D perhaps matching TRBD2 (6 bases). V lost 2 bases and J lost 4, with 6 bases in between. The CDR3 runs to 14 residues. Germline CDR1 is MNHNY and CDR2 is SVGAGI (reference sequence). As DNA, the CDR3 is TGTGCCAGCAGTTACGGGGGGGGGGCCAACGTCCTGACTTTC. The encoded protein is CASSYGGGANVLTF.

The gene calls are TRBV20-1 and TRBJ1-4; weak D call: TRBD1 (6 bases). The germline V and J ends were trimmed by 5 bases and 5 bases, with 15 bases remaining between them. This CDR3 is 14 amino acids long. Germline values: CDR1 DFQATT, CDR2 SNEGSKA (reference sequence). The DNA of the CDR3 is TGCAGTGCTCGGATGGGGGGGGCGAATGAAAAACTGTTTTTT. This encodes CSARMGGANEKLFF.

At least ten counts were recorded for this clonotype. The rearrangement links TRBV9 to TRBJ1-2; TRBD1 matches at 7 bases. Trimming at V came to 4 bases and at J to 2 bases, leaving 8 bases not matched to a gene. The CDR3 sequence is 15 residues long. Germline CDR1 reads SGDLS; CDR2 reads YYNGEE. This chain's CDR3 is CASSPQPGQNYGYTF. CDR3 coding DNA: TGTGCCAGCAGCCCACAACCGGGACAGAACTATGGCTACACCTTC.

This clonotype was recorded many times. This rearrangement joins TRBV7-6 to TRBJ1-6; D uncertain. This CDR3 is built from 13 residues. The germline gives CDR1 SGHVS, CDR2 FNYEAQ. Trimming shortened V by 2 bases and J by 7 bases, and 6 bases separated the two germline ends. This chain's CDR3 is CASSLMENSPLHF. In DNA, the CDR3 is TGTGCCAGCAGCTTAATGGAAAATTCACCCCTCCACTTT.

This clonotype was seen at least ten times. CDR3 bases: TGTGCCAGCAGCGTGACAGGGGGTTCCTACGAGCAGTACTTC. Protein: CASSVTGGSYEQYF. The chain couples TRBV9 to TRBJ2-7, with TRBD1 matching 9 bases. Germline assignment: CDR1 SGDLS and CDR2 YYNGEE. The CDR3 runs to 14 residues. After removal of 2 bases from V and 1 base from J, the junction contained 1 base not matched to a gene.